The T cell receptor (beta chain) under discussion was sequenced for a study of graft-versus-host responses after intestinal transplantation (dated by TCRdb to about 2021). Looking at the study overall: The transplants that recipients got were multivisceral, liver-intestinal, or isolated intestinal. Donor T cell macrochimerism was defined as a peak of at least 4% donor T cells among recipient peripheral blood mononuclear cells. A cohort of roughly 25 intestinal transplant recipients, including one retransplant, was enrolled, and 3 patients lacking pretransplant specimens were excluded. To identify alloreactive clones, pre-transplant mixed lymphocyte reaction products were sequenced and then compared with unstimulated pre-transplant donor and recipient T cells. All recipients received anti-thymocyte globulin induction followed by maintenance tacrolimus and steroids for roughly 3 years. Bulk TCR-beta CDR3 sequencing was used to track graft-versus-host and host-versus-graft alloreactive T cell clones in the graft, circulation and bone marrow after intestinal transplantation. Rather than being sequenced by the commercial service, samples from three later patients were sequenced in-house on an Illumina MiSeq and processed with MiXCR.

Receptors were amplified or captured by the immunoSEQ multiplex PCR assay. For most patients, genomic DNA was isolated using the Qiagen DNeasy Blood and Tissue Kit and was shipped frozen to Adaptive Biotechnologies for TCR sequencing. For most patients, high-throughput TCR-beta CDR3 sequencing of genomic DNA was performed by Adaptive Biotechnologies. The paper's processing steps were these. Adaptive's ImmunoSEQ software supplied the TCR sequencing data for around 19 patients, while MiXCR and VDJtools were used to process three other patients. To correct CD4 versus CD8 sorting errors, any sequence found in both subsets at a frequency ratio below 5:1 was removed. Because the origin of CDR3 nucleotide sequences shared between donor and recipient could not be assigned, those sequences were removed. Alloreactive clones required at least 2-fold expansion over unstimulated cells and minimum CFSE-low frequency of 0.002% (template counts) or 0.001% (read counts). Clones detected in sequenced pre-transplant spleen, lymph node, or MLR CFSE-low populations of the donor or recipient were defined as mappable. The cumulative frequency of alloreactive clones was calculated as a percentage of all sequences, weighted by copy number. Imported from immuneACCESS, the table was reduced by TCRdb to in-frame sequences with V and J called. These copies leave out some clones; in studies compared against another copy, an unresolved V gene accounts for under half, and the cause of the remainder is not known. D and trimming were read from the DNA, whereas the V and J calls and clone size are those reported in that table. The sample contains some 41,000 clones, 85% to 95% of them found a single time. The ten biggest clones cover less than 0.65% of the sample.

This specimen's time point label, per the study, means: cells obtained before transplantation from donor or recipient. CD3+CD4+ and CD3+CD8+ populations were FACS-sorted from unstimulated pre-transplant donor and recipient cells taken from spleen or lymph nodes. Sequences MNHEY (CDR1) and SMNVEV (CDR2) are obtained from the germline V gene (reference sequence). V loses 2 bases, J loses 0 bases, and the germline ends lie 8 bases apart. The CDR3 starts with the cysteine, ends with the phenylalanine, and has 15 residues. Only the CDR3 DNA is retained, 45 bases long and in frame from the first base. General findings and caveats noted by the study authors: GvH clones were detected in recipient bone marrow, and some appeared earlier in ileal mucosa or blood, consistent with an intestinal mucosal origin. Early after transplant, peak levels of circulating GvH clones were associated with declines in HvG clones. The relatively low number and heterogeneity of intestinal transplant patients limited the conclusions. Patients with donor T cell macrochimerism had high GvH to HvG T cell clonal ratios in their allografts.

To note about this clone: Its antigen is currently not known. Per-base qualities were not stored, and no clone one base away is much larger.

The sample was unstimulated CD8+ T cells sorted from spleen or lymph node cells, taken before transplant. The clonotype originates from a human donor who was the organ donor for an intestinal transplant. The V and J segments used are TRBV27 and TRBJ2-4, with TRBD1 perhaps the D gene, on 6 matching bases. The CDR3 reads as follows: CASSLRGLAKNIQYF. The nucleotide sequence reads TGTGCCAGCAGTTTAAGGGGGTTAGCCAAAAACATTCAGTACTTC.